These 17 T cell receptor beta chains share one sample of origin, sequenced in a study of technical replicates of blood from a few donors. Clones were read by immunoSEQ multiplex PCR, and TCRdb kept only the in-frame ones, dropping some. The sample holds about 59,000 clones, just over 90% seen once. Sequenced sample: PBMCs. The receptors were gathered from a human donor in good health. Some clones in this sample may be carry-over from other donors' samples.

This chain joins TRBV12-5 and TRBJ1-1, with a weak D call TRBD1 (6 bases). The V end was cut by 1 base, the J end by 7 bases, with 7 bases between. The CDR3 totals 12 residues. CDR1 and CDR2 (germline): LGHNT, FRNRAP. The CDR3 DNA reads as TGTGCTAGTGGTTTGGGGACAGTTGAAGCTTTCTTT. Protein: CASGLGTVEAFF.

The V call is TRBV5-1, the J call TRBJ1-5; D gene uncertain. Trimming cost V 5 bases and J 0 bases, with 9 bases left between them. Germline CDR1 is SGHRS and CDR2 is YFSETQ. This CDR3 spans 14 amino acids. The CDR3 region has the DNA TGCGCCAGCAGTCCCGGGAGTAGCAATCAGCCCCAGCATTTT. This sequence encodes CASSPGSSNQPQHF.

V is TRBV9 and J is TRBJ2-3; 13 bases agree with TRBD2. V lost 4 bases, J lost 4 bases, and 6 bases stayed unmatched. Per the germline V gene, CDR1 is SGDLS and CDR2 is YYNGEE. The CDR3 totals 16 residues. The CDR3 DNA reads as TGTGCCAGCAGCTCACTAGCGGGAGGGCTCGCAGATACGCAGTATTTT. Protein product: CASSSLAGGLADTQYF.

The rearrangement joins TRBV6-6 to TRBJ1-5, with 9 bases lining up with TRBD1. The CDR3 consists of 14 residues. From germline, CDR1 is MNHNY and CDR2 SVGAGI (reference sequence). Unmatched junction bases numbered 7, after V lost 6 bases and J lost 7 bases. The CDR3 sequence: CASSLTGGGQPQHF. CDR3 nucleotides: TGTGCCAGCAGCCTTACAGGGGGCGGGCAGCCCCAGCATTTT.

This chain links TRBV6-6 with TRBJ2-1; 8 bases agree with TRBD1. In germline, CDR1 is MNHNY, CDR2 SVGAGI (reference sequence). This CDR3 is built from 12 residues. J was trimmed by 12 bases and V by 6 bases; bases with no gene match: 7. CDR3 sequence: CASRLDRDAQFF. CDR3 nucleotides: TGTGCCAGCAGATTGGACAGGGATGCGCAGTTCTTC.

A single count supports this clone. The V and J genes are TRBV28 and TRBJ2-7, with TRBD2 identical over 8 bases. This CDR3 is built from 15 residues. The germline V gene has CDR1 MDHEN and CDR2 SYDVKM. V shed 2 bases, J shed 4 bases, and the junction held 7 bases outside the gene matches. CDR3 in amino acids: CASSLDPGGPYEQYF. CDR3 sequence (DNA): TGTGCCAGCAGTTTAGATCCGGGAGGGCCTTACGAGCAGTACTTC.

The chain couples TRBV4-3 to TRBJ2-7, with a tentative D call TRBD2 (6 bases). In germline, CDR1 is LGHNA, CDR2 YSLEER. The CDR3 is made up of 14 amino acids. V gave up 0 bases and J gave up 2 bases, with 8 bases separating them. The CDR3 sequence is CASSQDRGTYEQYF. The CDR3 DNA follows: TGCGCCAGCAGCCAAGATCGGGGGACCTACGAGCAGTACTTC.

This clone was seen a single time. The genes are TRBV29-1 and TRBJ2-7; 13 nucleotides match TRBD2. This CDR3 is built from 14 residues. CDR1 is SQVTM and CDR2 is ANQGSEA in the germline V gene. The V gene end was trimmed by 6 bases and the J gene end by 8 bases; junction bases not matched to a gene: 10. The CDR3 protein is CSVRLAGGRGQQYF. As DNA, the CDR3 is TGCAGCGTGAGACTAGCGGGAGGCCGCGGACAGCAGTACTTC.

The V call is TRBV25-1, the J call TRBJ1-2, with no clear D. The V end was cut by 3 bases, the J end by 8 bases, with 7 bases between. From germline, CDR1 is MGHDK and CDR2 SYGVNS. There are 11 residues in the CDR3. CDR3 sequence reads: CASSDAGGYTF. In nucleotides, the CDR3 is TGTGCCAGCAGTGACGCCGGGGGCTACACCTTC.

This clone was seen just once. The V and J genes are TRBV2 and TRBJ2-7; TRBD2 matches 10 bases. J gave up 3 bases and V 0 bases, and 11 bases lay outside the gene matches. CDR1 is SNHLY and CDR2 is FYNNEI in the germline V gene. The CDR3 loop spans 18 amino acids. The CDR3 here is CASSEAEASGSMVYEQYF. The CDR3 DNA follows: TGTGCCAGCAGTGAAGCGGAGGCTAGCGGGAGTATGGTCTACGAGCAGTACTTC.

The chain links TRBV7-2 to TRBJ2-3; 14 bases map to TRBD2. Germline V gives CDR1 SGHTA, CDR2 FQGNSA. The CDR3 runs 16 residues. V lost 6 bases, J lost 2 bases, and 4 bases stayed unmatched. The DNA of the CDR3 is TGTGCCAGCAGTCGGACTAGCGGGAGGAACACAGATACGCAGTATTTT. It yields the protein CASSRTSGRNTDTQYF.

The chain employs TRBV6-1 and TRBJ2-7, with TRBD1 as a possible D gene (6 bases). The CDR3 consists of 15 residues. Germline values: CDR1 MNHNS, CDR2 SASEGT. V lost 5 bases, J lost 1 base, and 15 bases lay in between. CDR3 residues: CASSQQGLGSYEQYF. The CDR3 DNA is TGTGCCAGCAGTCAACAGGGTCTGGGTTCCTACGAGCAGTACTTC.

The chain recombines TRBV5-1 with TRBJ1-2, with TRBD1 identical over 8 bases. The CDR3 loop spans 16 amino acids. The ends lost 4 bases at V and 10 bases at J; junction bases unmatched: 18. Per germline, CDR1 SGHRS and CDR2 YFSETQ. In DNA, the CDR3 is TGCGCCAGCAGCCAAGGTGGACAGGGCGGATGGAGAGACTACACCTTC. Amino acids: CASSQGGQGGWRDYTF.

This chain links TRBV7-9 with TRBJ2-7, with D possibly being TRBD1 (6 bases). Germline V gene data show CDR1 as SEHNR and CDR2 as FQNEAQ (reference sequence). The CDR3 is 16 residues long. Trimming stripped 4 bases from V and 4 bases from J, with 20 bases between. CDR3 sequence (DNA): TGTGCCAGCAGCTCGGCTGATGGACAGAGGGTATACGAGCAGTACTTC. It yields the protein CASSSADGQRVYEQYF.

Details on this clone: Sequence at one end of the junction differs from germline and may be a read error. The CDR3 reads CAGSGANYGYTF. CDR3 bases: TGTGCCGGCAGCGGAGCTAACTATGGCTACACCTTC. J is TRBJ1-2 and V is TRBV2; D is uncertain. Germline V CDR1 and CDR2: SNHLY, FYNNEI. The CDR3 runs to 12 residues.

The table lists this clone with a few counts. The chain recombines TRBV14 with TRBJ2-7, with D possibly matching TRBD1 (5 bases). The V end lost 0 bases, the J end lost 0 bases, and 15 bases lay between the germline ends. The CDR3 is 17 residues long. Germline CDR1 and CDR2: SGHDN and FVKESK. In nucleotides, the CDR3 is TGTGCCAGCAGCCAAGACGTCAGCCCAGGGTTCTCCTACGAGCAGTACTTC. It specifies CASSQDVSPGFSYEQYF.

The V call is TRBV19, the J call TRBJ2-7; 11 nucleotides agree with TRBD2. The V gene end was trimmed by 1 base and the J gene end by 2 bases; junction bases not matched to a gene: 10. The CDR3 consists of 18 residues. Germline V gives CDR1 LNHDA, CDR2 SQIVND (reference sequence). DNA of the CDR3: TGTGCCAGTAGTATAGCGGCCCGGACTAGCGGGTCCCCCTACGAGCAGTACTTC. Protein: CASSIAARTSGSPYEQYF.